This T cell receptor (beta chain) was sequenced during a study of blood T cell repertoires in COVID-19. For the study at large: Samples of COVID-19 (acute and convalescent) were obtained from the United States, Italy and Spain.

Seattle researchers signed up patients amid active infection and tracked them longitudinally. CDR3 length: 15 amino acids. The V segment lost 5 bases and the J segment 7 bases; nucleotides outside the gene matches: 8. Germline V gene data show CDR1 as SNHLY and CDR2 as FYNNEI. Authors' data handling: Reference gene primer amplification gave estimated nucleated cell counts. Repertoires were generated with immunoSEQ multiplex PCR, while TCRdb's copy carries only in-frame clones and drops some. V, J and clone size derive from that table, while D and trimming were established from the DNA sequence. This sample yields 250,000 to 350,000 clones, of which roughly 90% are seen a single time; roughly 10% belongs to the top ten.

The sample taken for sequencing was peripheral blood. The receptor was derived from a woman younger than 45 with COVID-19, enrolled during active disease. The rearrangement joins TRBV2 to TRBJ1-6, with 7 nucleotides matching TRBD1. The CDR3 spells CASSPLGTANSPLHF. The CDR3 nucleotides read TGTGCCAGCAGTCCACTGGGGACAGCGAATTCACCCCTCCACTTT.